The 22 T cell receptor beta chains below were found in one sample sequenced in a study of shared clonotypes between healthy human individuals (dated by TCRdb to the early 2020s). The library was obtained by the immunoSEQ multiplex PCR assay. Imported from immuneACCESS, the table was reduced by TCRdb to in-frame sequences with V and J called. These copies leave out some clones; in studies compared against another copy, an unresolved V gene accounts for under half, and the cause of the remainder is not known. The sample data list roughly 2.5 million clones, and approximately 94% of these were observed just once. The biggest ten clones account for roughly 0.14% of the sample. The sample consisted of naive CD4+ T cells sorted from blood. The meaning of the sample's cell subset or site label: CD45RA+ positively selected. The receptors come from a young man in good health.

The chain uses TRBV5-1 and TRBJ1-6; TRBD1 matches at 7 bases. Germline CDR1 and CDR2: SGHRS and YFSETQ. Trimming took 2 bases from V and 5 from J; bases not matched to a gene: 7. The CDR3 totals 16 residues. The CDR3 loop reads CASSLQTGLNNSPLHF. As DNA, the CDR3 is TGCGCCAGCAGCTTACAGACAGGGCTCAATAATTCACCCCTCCACTTT.

V usage is TRBV5-6 and J usage is TRBJ2-7; TRBD1 matches at 7 bases. Germline CDR1 is SGHDT and CDR2 is YYEEEE. The ends lost 4 bases at V and 6 bases at J; junction bases unmatched: 13. The CDR3 covers 15 residues. CDR3 in amino acids: CASSQPHRGDPEQYF. In DNA, the CDR3 is TGTGCCAGCAGCCAACCCCACAGGGGAGATCCCGAGCAGTACTTC.

The genes are TRBV7-9 and TRBJ2-3; D is perhaps TRBD1 (6 bases). The CDR3 spans 14 residues. Germline CDR1 SEHNR, CDR2 FQNEAQ (reference sequence). The V end was cut by 6 bases, the J end by 2 bases, with 12 bases between. The CDR3 loop is CASREQGYTDTQYF. As DNA, the CDR3 is TGTGCCAGCAGGGAACAGGGCTACACAGATACGCAGTATTTT.

The CDR3 sequence is CASRGGRYAETQYF. The CDR3 DNA follows: TGTGCCTCCAGAGGGGGCAGGTATGCAGAGACCCAGTACTTC. The chain couples TRBV30 to TRBJ2-5; TRBD1 matches at 7 bases. V gave up 7 bases and J gave up 4 bases; unmatched junction bases: 12. The CDR3 runs to 14 residues. Per the germline V gene, CDR1 is GTSNPN and CDR2 is SVGIG (reference sequence).

The chain employs TRBV18 and TRBJ2-5; either TRBD1 or TRBD2 may fit D (6 bases each). The CDR3 covers 16 residues. Deletions cut 2 bases from V and 1 base from J, with 14 bases between. Germline-derived CDR1 and CDR2 are KGHSH and LQKENI. The CDR3 loop is CASSPMAGHPQETQYF. The CDR3 bases are TGTGCCAGCTCACCAATGGCGGGACACCCCCAAGAGACCCAGTACTTC.

This chain connects TRBV6-6 to TRBJ2-3, with D perhaps TRBD2 (6 bases). Looked up from germline, CDR1 is MNHNY and CDR2 is SVGAGI (reference sequence). There are 15 residues in the CDR3. The V gene lost 0 bases and the J gene lost 1 base, with 8 bases spanning the gap. The chain's CDR3 is CASSYSQRGTDTQYF. The CDR3 region has the DNA TGTGCCAGCAGTTACTCCCAGCGGGGCACAGATACGCAGTATTTT.

This rearrangement joins TRBV5-8 to TRBJ2-2, with TRBD1 matching over 9 bases. CDR3 length: 15 residues. With V trimmed by 0 bases and J by 7 bases, 4 bases remained unmatched. Per the germline V gene, CDR1 is SGHTS and CDR2 is YDEGEE. The CDR3 spells CASSLDRGLGGELFF. The CDR3 bases are TGTGCCAGCAGCTTGGACAGGGGGCTTGGCGGGGAGCTGTTTTTT.

The chain carries TRBV7-6 and TRBJ2-7, with D possibly being TRBD2 (7 bases). CDR3 size: 16 residues. Germline V gene data show CDR1 as SGHVS and CDR2 as FNYEAQ. Trimming stripped 4 bases from V and 3 bases from J, with 19 bases between. The DNA for the CDR3 is TGTGCCAGCAGCTCATGGCCTAGGGGGGGAGACTACGAGCAGTACTTC. It is translated as CASSSWPRGGDYEQYF.

The chain recombines TRBV4-1 with TRBJ1-5; D is unclear. The CDR3 length is 17 residues. V was clipped by 1 base and J by 0 bases, with 13 bases between them. Germline V lookup: CDR1 MGHRA, CDR2 YSYEKL. CDR3 protein: CASSQVPNQLSNQPQHF. The CDR3 DNA is TGCGCCAGCAGCCAAGTGCCGAATCAGCTTAGCAATCAGCCCCAGCATTTT.

The genes are TRBV7-9 and TRBJ2-1, with D possibly TRBD2 on 5 matching bases. CDR3 length: 16 amino acids. Germline CDR1 reads SEHNR; CDR2 reads FQNEAQ (reference sequence). V lost 2 bases to trimming and J lost 3 bases, with 14 bases between them. CDR3 in DNA: TGTGCCAGCAGCTTATCGACTAACAGAGGCTACAATGAGCAGTTCTTC. This codes for CASSLSTNRGYNEQFF. Variable domain in full (rest from reference TRBV7-9 and TRBJ2-1): DTGVSQNPRHKITKRGQNVTFRCDPISEHNRLYWYRQTLGQGPEFLTYFQNEAQLEKSRLLSDRFSAERPKGSFSTLEIQRTEQGDSAMYLCASSLSTNRGYNEQFFGPGTRLTVL.

The chain employs TRBV6-6 and TRBJ1-5; D may be TRBD1 (6 bases). V gave up 6 bases and J gave up 5 bases, with 17 bases separating them. Germline loops: CDR1 MNHNY, CDR2 SVGAGI (reference sequence). The CDR3 spans 15 residues. CDR3 DNA: TGTGCCAGCAGCAAGACAGGCGGGCAGCATCAGCCCCAGCATTTT. This encodes CASSKTGGQHQPQHF.

This chain links TRBV6-5 with TRBJ1-6, with D perhaps TRBD1 (5 bases). V gave up 6 bases and J gave up 7 bases, with 13 bases separating them. This CDR3 is built from 14 residues. The germline V gene has CDR1 MNHEY and CDR2 SVGAGI. The CDR3 region has the DNA TGTGCCAGCAGGGGGCAGGTGTGGAATTCACCCCTCCACTTT. Amino acids: CASRGQVWNSPLHF.

The rearrangement uses TRBV5-1 and TRBJ2-3; TRBD2 matches 9 bases. Germline V gene data show CDR1 as SGHRS and CDR2 as YFSETQ. The CDR3 length is 17 residues. The V and J ends lost 2 bases and 1 base, in that order; junction bases with no gene match: 8. This chain's CDR3 is CASSFGSGGDRTDTQYF. The CDR3 DNA sequence: TGCGCCAGCAGCTTCGGTAGCGGGGGCGACCGCACAGATACGCAGTATTTT.

In nucleotides, the CDR3 is TGTGCCAGCAGTCCGGAGGGTGAGCAGTTCTTC. Residues: CASSPEGEQFF. The genes are TRBV6-6 and TRBJ2-1; a weak D match, TRBD2 (6 bases). Germline-derived CDR1 and CDR2 are MNHNY and SVGAGI (reference sequence). CDR3 length: 11 residues. Trimming removed 5 bases from V and 9 bases from J, with 8 bases in between.

V usage is TRBV5-6 and J usage is TRBJ2-7; TRBD1 aligns across 12 bases. Germline values: CDR1 SGHDT, CDR2 YYEEEE. The V and J ends lost 4 bases and 6 bases, in that order; junction bases with no gene match: 8. This CDR3 comprises 15 residues. CDR3 DNA: TGTGCCAGCAGCCCGCGTGGGACAGGGGGCACCGAGCAGTACTTC. Its protein is CASSPRGTGGTEQYF.

As regards this clone: Different DNA sequences within this sample yield the same CDR3. V and J are TRBV19 and TRBJ2-3; possible D gene TRBD2, 7 bases. The CDR3 spans 14 residues. V lost 2 bases to trimming and J lost 3 bases, with 9 bases between them. The V gene's germline CDR1 is LNHDA and CDR2 SQIVND (reference sequence). CDR3 amino acids: CASSIRGGTDTQYF. In DNA form, the CDR3 reads TGTGCCAGTAGTATAAGGGGGGGGACAGATACGCAGTATTTT. Filled out from reference TRBV19 and TRBJ2-3, the complete variable domain reads DGGITQSPKYLFRKEGQNVTLSCEQNLNHDAMYWYRQDPGQGLRLIYYSQIVNDFQKGDIAEGYSVSREKKESFPLTVTSAQKNPTAFYLCASSIRGGTDTQYFGPGTRLTVL.

This clone was picked up one time. The rearrangement uses TRBV6-1 and TRBJ1-2, with D possibly TRBD1 on 6 matching bases. The CDR3 sequence is 14 residues long. Trimming cost V 4 bases and J 3 bases, with 12 bases left between them. Germline V CDR1 and CDR2: MNHNS, SASEGT. In nucleotides, the CDR3 is TGTGCCAGCAGTGGTGAGGGGGGCCACTATGGCTACACCTTC. Its protein product is CASSGEGGHYGYTF.

The CDR3, as DNA: TGTGCCAGCACTCGACTCTCCTACAATGAGCAGTTCTTC. As protein: CASTRLSYNEQFF. The chain carries TRBV2 and TRBJ2-1; D is ambiguous. Between the trimmed V and J ends, which lost 7 bases and 0 bases, there was a span of 7 bases. The germline V gene encodes CDR1 SNHLY and CDR2 FYNNEI. This CDR3 contains 13 residues.

The genes are TRBV30 and TRBJ2-1; TRBD2 aligns across 8 bases. The CDR3 has 14 residues. V lost 8 bases and J lost 1; bases outside the gene matches: 7. From germline, CDR1 is GTSNPN and CDR2 SVGIG (reference sequence). In nucleotides, the CDR3 is TGTGCCGAAGGCGGGGGGTTTTCCTACAATGAGCAGTTCTTC. Its translation is CAEGGGFSYNEQFF.

The chain links TRBV5-4 to TRBJ1-1; D remains ambiguous. Trimming left V 0 bases short and J 1 base short, with 7 bases between. The CDR3 is made up of 14 amino acids. Germline CDR1 and CDR2: SGHNT and YYREEE (reference sequence). The CDR3 sequence is CASSLGHTNTEAFF. The CDR3 DNA reads as TGTGCCAGCAGCTTGGGACACACGAACACTGAAGCTTTCTTT. The full variable domain, with the rest looked up from reference TRBV5-4 and TRBJ1-1, is ETGVTQSPTHLIKTRGQQVTLRCSSQSGHNTVSWYQQALGQGPQFIFQYYREEENGRGNFPPRFSGLQFPNYSSELNVNALELDDSALYLCASSLGHTNTEAFFGQGTRLTVV.

This clone came up a few times. In DNA form, the CDR3 reads TGTGCCAGTGGGAACACTGAAGCTTTCTTT. Amino acids: CASGNTEAFF. J is TRBJ1-1 and V is TRBV19; D is ambiguous. This CDR3 is 10 amino acids long. V was shortened by 8 bases and J by 1 base, with 2 bases between the two germline ends. Germline lookup yields CDR1 LNHDA and CDR2 SQIVND (reference sequence).

The rearrangement joins TRBV19 to TRBJ1-6; weak D call: TRBD1 (5 bases). This CDR3 contains 15 residues. Trimming cost V 1 base and J 7 bases, with 11 bases left between them. CDR1 is LNHDA and CDR2 is SQIVND in the germline V gene (reference sequence). CDR3 loop: CASSIAGEVNSPLHF. The CDR3 DNA follows: TGTGCCAGTAGTATAGCGGGGGAGGTGAATTCACCCCTCCACTTT.